A selection of T cell receptor beta chains follows, all from one sample in a study of OX40 agonist ivuxolimab in advanced cancers. Only in-frame clones appear in the TCRdb table, and some are missing; sequencing was by immunoSEQ multiplex PCR. The table lists 20,000 to 30,000 clones, 75% to 80% of them singletons. Specimen: CD4+ or CD8+ T cells sorted from blood, collected in a trial of the OX40 agonist ivuxolimab. The receptors shown here come from an adult with an advanced solid tumor such as melanoma, head and neck, liver or kidney cancer. CDR3s include the opening cysteine and the closing phenylalanine or tryptophan. D genes are given only for firm matches. Part of the rows lack a size; the others show once, few, many or a class for expanded clones.

clone_size j_call v_call d_call cdr3_aa cdr3_nt
few TRBJ2-7 TRBV14 - CASSQGGARSF TGTGCCAGCAGCCAAGGAGGGGCCAGGAGTTTC
- TRBJ2-3 TRBV5-1 - CASSLEGPTDTQYF TGCGCCAGCAGCTTGGAGGGCCCCACAGATACGCAGTATTTT
- TRBJ2-2 TRBV7-8 - CASSSRTFGELFF TGTGCCAGCAGCTCTCGGACATTCGGGGAGCTGTTTTTT
- TRBJ1-1 TRBV2 - CASRGGGEAFF TGTGCCAGCCGAGGCGGGGGGGAAGCTTTCTTT
- TRBJ2-3 TRBV6-5 TRBD2 CASSYPRGGSTDTQYF TGTGCCAGCAGTTACCCCCGGGGAGGGAGCACAGATACGCAGTATTTT
- TRBJ1-1 TRBV28 - CASSPRTPGNTEAFF TGTGCCAGCAGTCCTCGGACGCCGGGGAACACTGAAGCTTTCTTT
- TRBJ2-7 TRBV9 - CASSVGSSYEQYF TGTGCCAGCAGCGTAGGAAGCTCCTACGAGCAGTACTTC
- TRBJ2-1 TRBV11-2 - CASSHKGEKGNEQFF TGTGCCAGCAGCCATAAAGGGGAGAAAGGAAATGAGCAGTTCTTC
- TRBJ2-7 TRBV9 - CASSPNRGLGRSGEQYF TGTGCCAGCAGCCCAAACAGGGGACTAGGCCGTTCCGGCGAGCAGTACTTC
- TRBJ1-4 TRBV13 - CASSLQIVNNEKLFF TGTGCCAGCAGCTTACAGATTGTTAATAATGAAAAACTGTTTTTT
- TRBJ1-1 TRBV6-1 - CASSPFGGTTEAFF TGTGCCAGCAGTCCTTTCGGGGGAACCACTGAAGCTTTCTTT
- TRBJ2-1 TRBV25-1 TRBD1 CASSPTGGRAYNEQFF TGTGCCAGCAGCCCGACAGGGGGAAGGGCCTACAATGAGCAGTTCTTC
- TRBJ2-2 TRBV5-1 - CASSQLDSNTGELFF TGCGCCAGCTCACAATTGGACAGCAACACCGGGGAGCTGTTTTTT
- TRBJ2-7 TRBV4-1 - CASSQDPSGYSNQYEQYF TGCGCCAGCAGCCAAGATCCGAGTGGATATTCGAACCAATACGAGCAGTACTTC